This T cell receptor (beta chain) was retrieved from a study of T cell responses to AZD1222 COVID-19 vaccine. Study-level findings and limits: The donor cohort was predominantly white British with a female majority, and clonal diversity may have been underestimated. Seropositive at baseline were only 5 to 7 AZD1222 recipients.

Germline assignment: CDR1 ENHRY and CDR2 SYGVKD. The V gene end was trimmed by 8 bases and the J gene end by 2 bases; junction bases not matched to a gene: 4. The CDR3 is made up of 14 amino acids. For this clone: Antigen unknown.

Repertoires were generated with immunoSEQ multiplex PCR, while TCRdb's copy carries only in-frame clones and drops some. Of some 140,000 clones listed, roughly nine tenths are singletons. The V call is TRBV10-3, the J call TRBJ2-2; 8 positions agree with TRBD1. The clonotype comes from an adult in good health. Sequenced here: peripheral blood, sampled on day 0 of AZD1222 vaccination. In nucleotides, the CDR3 is TGTGCCATCGGGGGACAGGTAAACACCGGGGAGCTGTTTTTT. It specifies CAIGGQVNTGELFF.